Included here is one T cell receptor beta chain sequence, with context. Constant-segment primers and 5'RACE yielded cDNA libraries for TCR alpha and TCR beta, each carrying sample barcodes and UMIs. One entry per CDR3 protein, called by TCRdb with MiXCR from the 5' RACE reads. The table includes some 300,000 distinct CDR3 sequences, 20% to 25% detected once. These data are taken from a study of T-cell memory formation after mild COVID-19. Study-level information: TCR clusters were largely donor specific.

CDR1 and CDR2 from the germline V gene are SGHAT and FQNNGV. The CDR3 contains 16 residues. The V and J ends lost 1 base and 8 bases, in that order; junction bases with no gene match: 8. The sequencing sample was made of PBMCs or a T cell subset sorted from them (not recorded which). The chain combines TRBV11-2 with TRBJ2-1; 10 positions match TRBD2. The sequence was collected from a man between 18 and 29 years old who had mild COVID-19 (a few samples of this study predate the infection). Cell type and time point are not known. The CDR3: CASSLGLAGARDEQFF. The CDR3 coding sequence is TGTGCCAGCAGCTTAGGGCTAGCGGGGGCCAGGGATGAGCAGTTCTTC.